These 17 T cell receptor beta chains came from one sample sequenced in a study of blood T cell repertoires in COVID-19. The assay was immunoSEQ multiplex PCR, and TCRdb's table has in-frame clones only and misses some. The top ten hold about 7.8% of the sample, which has over 200,000 clones, 84% seen once. What was sequenced was peripheral blood. The receptors derive from an elderly woman with COVID-19, enrolled during active disease.

This chain connects TRBV5-4 to TRBJ2-7; TRBD1 matches 8 bases. Germline CDR1 and CDR2: SGHNT and YYREEE (reference sequence). The CDR3 is made up of 14 amino acids. V gave up 1 base and J gave up 4 bases; unmatched junction bases: 4. Written as DNA, the CDR3 is TGTGCCAGCAGCTTGACGACAGGGGTATACGAGCAGTACTTC. It yields the protein CASSLTTGVYEQYF. Together with reference TRBV5-4 and TRBJ2-7, the CDR3 gives the full variable domain: ETGVTQSPTHLIKTRGQQVTLRCSSQSGHNTVSWYQQALGQGPQFIFQYYREEENGRGNFPPRFSGLQFPNYSSELNVNALELDDSALYLCASSLTTGVYEQYFGPGTRLTVT.

V is TRBV5-3 and J is TRBJ2-1; D uncertain. TRBV5-3 has ORF status, its function being uncertain. The V end lost 1 base, the J end lost 4 bases, and 15 bases lay between the germline ends. This CDR3 region has 16 residues. The CDR3 DNA follows: TGTGCCAGAAGCTTGTTATCTCACGAACTTTACAATGAGCAGTTCTTC. This translates into CARSLLSHELYNEQFF.

The rearrangement uses TRBV11-2 and TRBJ1-2, with 12 bases identical to TRBD1. Trimming at V came to 3 bases and at J to 6 bases, leaving 5 bases not matched to a gene. This CDR3 has 15 residues. In germline, CDR1 is SGHAT, CDR2 FQNNGV. The CDR3 DNA reads as TGTGCCAGCAGCTTCCGGGACAGGGGGCGCGATGGCTACACCTTC. Translating gives CASSFRDRGRDGYTF.

The gene calls are TRBV5-1 and TRBJ2-7; 11 nucleotides agree with TRBD2. The CDR3 has 16 residues. Germline V gene data show CDR1 as SGHRS and CDR2 as YFSETQ. V shed 4 bases, J shed 4 bases, and the junction held 10 bases outside the gene matches. The CDR3 protein is CASSRTSGSDLYEQYF. CDR3 coding DNA: TGCGCCAGCAGCCGGACTAGCGGGTCTGACCTATACGAGCAGTACTTC.

The V call is TRBV5-1, the J call TRBJ1-4; 9 positions agree with TRBD1. CDR3 length: 14 amino acids. The V gene end was trimmed by 5 bases and the J gene end by 5 bases; junction bases not matched to a gene: 4. Germline V gene sequence: CDR1 SGHRS, CDR2 YFSETQ. The CDR3 region is CASRPGQGNEKLFF. CDR3 in DNA: TGCGCCAGCAGACCAGGACAGGGGAATGAAAAACTGTTTTTT. Using reference TRBV5-1 and TRBJ1-4 for the parts outside the CDR3, the full variable domain is KAGVTQTPRYLIKTRGQQVTLSCSPISGHRSVSWYQQTPGQGLQFLFEYFSETQRNKGNFPGRFSGRQFSNSRSEMNVSTLELGDSALYLCASRPGQGNEKLFFGSGTQLSVL.

V gene TRBV6-6 combines with J gene TRBJ2-7; TRBD1 agrees at 10 bases. Germline V gene data show CDR1 as MNHNY and CDR2 as SVGAGI (reference sequence). The CDR3 has 15 amino acids. The ends lost 6 bases at V and 5 bases at J; junction bases unmatched: 10. For the CDR3, the DNA is TGTGCCAGCAGACGCGCCGGGACAGGGGTCCACGAGCAGTACTTC. It is translated as CASRRAGTGVHEQYF.

V and J are TRBV4-2 and TRBJ2-3; the match to TRBD2 covers 7 bases. The J segment lost 2 bases and the V segment lost 0 bases, leaving 11 bases of the junction unmatched. CDR1 is LGHNA and CDR2 is YNFKEQ in the germline V gene. The CDR3 totals 18 residues. The CDR3 DNA sequence: TGTGCCAGCAGCCAAGACGACCTGGGACTACGCCCCACAGATACGCAGTATTTT. As protein: CASSQDDLGLRPTDTQYF.

The chain carries TRBV28 and TRBJ2-5, with TRBD1 matching 9 bases. Germline loops: CDR1 MDHEN, CDR2 SYDVKM. This CDR3 is 14 amino acids long. V shed 10 bases, J shed 1 base, and the junction held 7 bases outside the gene matches. CDR3 region: CAIRDRVGQETQYF. CDR3 DNA sequence: TGTGCCATCCGGGACAGGGTCGGCCAAGAGACCCAGTACTTC.

The chain is built from TRBV6-5 and TRBJ2-7; TRBD1 matches 7 bases. Germline V gene sequence: CDR1 MNHEY, CDR2 SVGAGI. This CDR3 spans 13 amino acids. Trimming removed 8 bases from V and 6 bases from J; junction bases left unmatched: 10. The CDR3 DNA reads as TGTGCCAGCGGAAAAGACAGGGCCGCCGAGCAGTACTTC. The encoded protein is CASGKDRAAEQYF.

The chain employs TRBV5-1 and TRBJ2-2; TRBD2 matches 8 bases. Losses at the gene ends were 4 bases for V and 7 bases for J; bases not matched to a gene: 6. This CDR3 contains 14 residues. Germline CDR1 and CDR2: SGHRS and YFSETQ. The CDR3 protein is CASSVAGLSGELFF. The CDR3 region has the DNA TGCGCCAGCAGCGTAGCGGGACTGAGCGGGGAGCTGTTTTTT.

This clone was seen a single time. The V gene is TRBV28, the J gene TRBJ1-4; 10 positions agree with TRBD1. Germline assignment: CDR1 MDHEN and CDR2 SYDVKM. V trimming: 5 bases; J trimming: 8 bases; junction bases outside the gene matches: 14. CDR3 length: 17 residues. The CDR3 is CASSPDPRQGAEEKLFF. CDR3 nucleotide sequence: TGTGCCAGCAGTCCCGACCCTAGACAGGGGGCCGAGGAAAAACTGTTTTTT. Full variable domain (missing parts from reference TRBV28 and TRBJ1-4): DVKVTQSSRYLVKRTGEKVFLECVQDMDHENMFWYRQDPGLGLRLIYFSYDVKMKEKGDIPEGYSVSREKKERFSLILESASTNQTSMYLCASSPDPRQGAEEKLFFGSGTQLSVL.

This clone was detected a few times. This rearrangement joins TRBV5-4 to TRBJ2-1; perhaps TRBD2 as D (5 bases). Germline assignment: CDR1 SGHNT and CDR2 YYREEE (reference sequence). This CDR3 comprises 15 residues. V was pared by 1 base and J by 6 bases, with 14 bases between. DNA for the CDR3: TGTGCCAGCAGCTTGCGGACCCCGGGGTCCAATGAGCAGTTCTTC. Translation gives CASSLRTPGSNEQFF.

This clone was detected only a few times. Within the sample, other DNA sequences also encode this same CDR3. This chain joins TRBV19 and TRBJ1-1; D perhaps matches TRBD1 (6 bases). The CDR3 totals 14 residues. Germline V CDR1 and CDR2: LNHDA, SQIVND (reference sequence). Trimming took 4 bases from V and 0 from J, leaving 9 bases between them. CDR3 loop: CASSTTGLNTEAFF. The CDR3 DNA reads TGTGCCAGTAGTACGACAGGATTGAACACTGAAGCTTTCTTT. Supplemented by reference TRBV19 and TRBJ1-1, the full variable domain reads DGGITQSPKYLFRKEGQNVTLSCEQNLNHDAMYWYRQDPGQGLRLIYYSQIVNDFQKGDIAEGYSVSREKKESFPLTVTSAQKNPTAFYLCASSTTGLNTEAFFGQGTRLTVV.

In DNA, the CDR3 is TGTGCCAGCAGCTTAGTAGGCAGGGGGTCCTCTGGAAACACCATATATTTT. Translation: CASSLVGRGSSGNTIYF. The chain joins TRBV7-2 to TRBJ1-3; 7 nucleotides align to TRBD1. Germline loops: CDR1 SGHTA, CDR2 FQGNSA. The J segment lost 0 bases and the V segment lost 1 base, leaving 6 bases of the junction unmatched. The CDR3 contains 17 residues.

The chain recombines TRBV18 with TRBJ1-3, with a possible D match to TRBD1 (5 bases). The CDR3 loop spans 15 amino acids. V lost 1 base to trimming and J lost 11 bases, with 18 bases between them. Germline V lookup: CDR1 KGHSH, CDR2 LQKENI. The CDR3, as DNA: TGTGCCAGCTCACCACGGAGGGACGGCGGTCGGCCCATATATTTT. It translates to CASSPRRDGGRPIYF.

This clone has only a few counts. The chain carries TRBV9 and TRBJ1-4; 11 bases map to TRBD1. CDR1 and CDR2 (germline): SGDLS, YYNGEE. Trimming cost V 4 bases and J 7 bases; bases outside gene matches: 15. The CDR3 runs to 18 residues. CDR3 amino acids: CASSPGRVWTGGLEKLFF. DNA of the CDR3: TGTGCCAGCAGCCCGGGACGAGTGTGGACAGGGGGCCTTGAAAAACTGTTTTTT. The full variable domain, rest sourced from reference TRBV9 and TRBJ1-4, is DSGVTQTPKHLITATGQRVTLRCSPRSGDLSVYWYQQSLDQGLQFLIQYYNGEERAKGNILERFSAQQFPDLHSELNLSSLELGDSALYFCASSPGRVWTGGLEKLFFGSGTQLSVL.

V usage is TRBV7-2 and J usage is TRBJ2-1, with a tentative D call TRBD2 (6 bases). CDR3 length: 15 amino acids. The V end lost 4 bases, the J end lost 4 bases, and 14 bases lay between the germline ends. Germline-derived CDR1 and CDR2 are SGHTA and FQGNSA. The DNA of the CDR3 is TGTGCCAGCAGCTACTTTCGCGGGGTTTACAATGAGCAGTTCTTC. It codes for CASSYFRGVYNEQFF.